The 3 T cell receptor beta chains presented below share a single source sample, sequenced in a study of PD-1 blockade in mismatch repair-deficient tumors. Method: immunoSEQ multiplex PCR; TCRdb's copy keeps in-frame clones and lacks some. The sample has some 120,000 clones, 85% to 90% seen once. The specimen comprised peripheral blood, sampled just over 70 weeks after starting pembrolizumab. The receptors stem from an adult with mismatch repair-deficient cancer.

The rearrangement uses TRBV19 and TRBJ2-1; TRBD2 matches at 7 bases. V was clipped by 5 bases and J by 8 bases; unmatched bases: 6. This CDR3 contains 13 residues. The germline CDR1 and CDR2 sequences are LNHDA and SQIVND (reference sequence). CDR3 sequence reads: CASSVTAGYEQFF. The CDR3 bases are TGTGCCAGTAGTGTGACAGCGGGATATGAGCAGTTCTTC.

This clone was seen a single time. The chain recombines TRBV6-5 with TRBJ2-5; a weak D match, TRBD2 (6 bases). The CDR3 totals 12 residues. The germline gives CDR1 MNHEY, CDR2 SVGAGI. Trimming shortened V by 8 bases and J by 2 bases, and 9 bases separated the two germline ends. The chain's CDR3 is CASPGLQETQYF. The CDR3 DNA reads TGTGCCAGCCCGGGACTGCAAGAGACCCAGTACTTC.

This chain links TRBV9 with TRBJ1-1; D call uncertain. Germline CDR1 SGDLS, CDR2 YYNGEE. The CDR3 sequence is 13 residues long. Deletions cut 4 bases from V and 8 bases from J, with 15 bases between. The DNA of the CDR3 is TGTGCCAGCAGCCCCGGCAGCCGGGTAGAAGCTTTCTTT. As protein: CASSPGSRVEAFF.